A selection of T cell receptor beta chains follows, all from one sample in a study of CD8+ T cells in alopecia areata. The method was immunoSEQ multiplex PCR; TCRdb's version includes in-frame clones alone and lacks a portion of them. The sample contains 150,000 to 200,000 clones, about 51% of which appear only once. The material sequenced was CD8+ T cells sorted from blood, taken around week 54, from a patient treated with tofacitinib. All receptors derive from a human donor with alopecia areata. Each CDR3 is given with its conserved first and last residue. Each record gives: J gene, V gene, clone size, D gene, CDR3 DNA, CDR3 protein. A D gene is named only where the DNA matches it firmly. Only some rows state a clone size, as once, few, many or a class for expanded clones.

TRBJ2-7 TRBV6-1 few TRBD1 TGTGCCAGCAGTGAAGCCGGGACAGGGGGCTACGAGCAGTACTTC CASSEAGTGGYEQYF
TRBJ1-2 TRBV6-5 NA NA TGTGCCAGCAGTTACGGGCCTAACTATGGCTACACCTTC CASSYGPNYGYTF
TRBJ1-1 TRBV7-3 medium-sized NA TGTGCCAGCAGCGTAGGGGTCATGGGCACTGAAGCTTTCTTT CASSVGVMGTEAFF
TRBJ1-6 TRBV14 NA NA TGTGCCAGCAGCCAAGAAGGGCAGCCTCTCAGGTCACCCCTCCACTTT CASSQEGQPLRSPLHF
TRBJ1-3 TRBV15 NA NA TGTGCCACCAGCTTGGGGAGAGAATCTGGAAACACCATATATTTT CATSLGRESGNTIYF
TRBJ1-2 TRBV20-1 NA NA TGCAGTGCTAGATCGTGGTATGGCTACACCTTC CSARSWYGYTF
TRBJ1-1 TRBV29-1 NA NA TGCAGCGTTGGAGTTCCCACTGAAGCTTTCTTT CSVGVPTEAFF
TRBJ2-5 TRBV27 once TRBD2 TGTGCCAGCAGCCCCGGACTAGAAGGGGAGACCCAGTACTTC CASSPGLEGETQYF
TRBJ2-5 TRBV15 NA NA TGTGCCACCAGCAGAGCCGTTCAAGAGACCCAGTACTTC CATSRAVQETQYF
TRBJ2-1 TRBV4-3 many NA TGCGCCAGCAGCCAAGAGGACTGGACCTCCTACAATGAGCAGTTCTTC CASSQEDWTSYNEQFF
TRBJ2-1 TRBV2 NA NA TGTGCCAGCAGTGTCACTGAATCTAATGAGCAGTTCTTC CASSVTESNEQFF
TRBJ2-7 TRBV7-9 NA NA TGTGCCAGCAGCTTCACCGAGACAGGCACTTACGAGCAGTACTTC CASSFTETGTYEQYF
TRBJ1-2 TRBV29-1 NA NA TGCAGCGTTCGGACTGACAGAGCTAACTATGGCTACACCTTC CSVRTDRANYGYTF
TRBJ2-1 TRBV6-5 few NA TGTGCCAGCGGGGGGGCCGGGAATGAGCAGTTCTTC CASGGAGNEQFF
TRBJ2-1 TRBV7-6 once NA TGTGCCAGCAGCTTAGCTGAGTGGAGCTCCTACAATGAGCAGTTCTTC CASSLAEWSSYNEQFF
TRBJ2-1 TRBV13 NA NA TGTGCCAGCAGCCTCCGCAATGAGCAGTTCTTC CASSLRNEQFF
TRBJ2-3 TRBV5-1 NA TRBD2 TGCGCCAGCAGCTTTAGGAATAGGGGACTAGCGGCCACAGATACGCAGTATTTT CASSFRNRGLAATDTQYF
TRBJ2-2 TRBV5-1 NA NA TGCGCCAGCAGCTTGGCGTATACCGGGGAGCTGTTTTTT CASSLAYTGELFF
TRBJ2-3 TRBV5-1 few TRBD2 TGCGCCAGCAGCCCCGGGACTAGCCTTAGCACAGATACGCAGTATTTT CASSPGTSLSTDTQYF
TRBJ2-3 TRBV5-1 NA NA TGCGCCAGCAGCTTGGGGACTAACACAGATACGCAGTATTTT CASSLGTNTDTQYF
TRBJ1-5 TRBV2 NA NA TGTGCCAGCAGTGTTGGAGTGGGAGGGCGGCCCCAGCATTTT CASSVGVGGRPQHF